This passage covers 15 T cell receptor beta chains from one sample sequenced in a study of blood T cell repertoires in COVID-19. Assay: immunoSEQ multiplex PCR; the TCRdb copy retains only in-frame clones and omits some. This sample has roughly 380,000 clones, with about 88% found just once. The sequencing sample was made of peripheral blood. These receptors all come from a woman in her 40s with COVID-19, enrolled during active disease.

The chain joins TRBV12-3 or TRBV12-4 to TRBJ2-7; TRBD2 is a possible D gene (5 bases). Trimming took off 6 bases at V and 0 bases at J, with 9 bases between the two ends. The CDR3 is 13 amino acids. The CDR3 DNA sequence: TGTGCCAGCAGCCCAGCGGACTCCTACGAGCAGTACTTC. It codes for CASSPADSYEQYF.

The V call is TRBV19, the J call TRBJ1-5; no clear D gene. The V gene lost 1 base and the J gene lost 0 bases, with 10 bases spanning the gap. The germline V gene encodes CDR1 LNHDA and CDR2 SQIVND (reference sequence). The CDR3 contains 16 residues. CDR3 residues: CASSIGAGFSNQPQHF. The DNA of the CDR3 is TGTGCCAGTAGTATAGGGGCCGGATTTAGCAATCAGCCCCAGCATTTT.

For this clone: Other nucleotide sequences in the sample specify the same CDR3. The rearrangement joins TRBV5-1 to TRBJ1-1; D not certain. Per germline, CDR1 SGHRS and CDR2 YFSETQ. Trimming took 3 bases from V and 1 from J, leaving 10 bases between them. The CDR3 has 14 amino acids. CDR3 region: CASSSRTGNTEAFF. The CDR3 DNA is TGCGCCAGCAGCTCCCGGACTGGGAACACTGAAGCTTTCTTT.

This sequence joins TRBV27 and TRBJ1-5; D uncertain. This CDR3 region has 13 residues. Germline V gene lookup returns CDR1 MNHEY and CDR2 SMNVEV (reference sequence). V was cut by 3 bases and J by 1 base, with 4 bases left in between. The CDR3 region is CASSFVSNQPQHF. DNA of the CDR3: TGTGCCAGCAGTTTCGTCAGCAATCAGCCCCAGCATTTT.

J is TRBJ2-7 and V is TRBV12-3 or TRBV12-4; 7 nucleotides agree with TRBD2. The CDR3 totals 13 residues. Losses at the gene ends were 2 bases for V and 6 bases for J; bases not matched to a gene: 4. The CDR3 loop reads CASSLNLAVEQYF. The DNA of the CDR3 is TGTGCCAGCAGTTTAAATCTAGCGGTCGAGCAGTACTTC.

As DNA, the CDR3 is TGTGCCAGCAGCCGTACAGGGAATCAGCCCCAGCATTTT. This codes for CASSRTGNQPQHF. The genes are TRBV28 and TRBJ1-5; D possibly corresponds to TRBD1 (6 bases). Trimming took 6 bases from V and 4 from J, leaving 10 bases between them. Germline CDR1 MDHEN, CDR2 SYDVKM. The CDR3 is 13 residues long.

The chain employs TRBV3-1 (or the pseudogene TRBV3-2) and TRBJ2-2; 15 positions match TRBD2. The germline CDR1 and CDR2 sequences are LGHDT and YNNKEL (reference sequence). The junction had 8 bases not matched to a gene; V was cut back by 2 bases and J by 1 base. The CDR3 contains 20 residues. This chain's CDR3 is CASSQFGLAGGPGNTGELFF. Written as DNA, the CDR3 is TGTGCCAGCAGCCAATTCGGACTAGCGGGAGGGCCAGGGAACACCGGGGAGCTGTTTTTT.

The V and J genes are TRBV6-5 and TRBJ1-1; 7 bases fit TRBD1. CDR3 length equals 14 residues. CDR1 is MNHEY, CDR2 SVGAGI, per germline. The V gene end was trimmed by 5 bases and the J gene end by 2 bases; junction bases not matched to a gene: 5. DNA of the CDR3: TGTGCCAGCAGTAACCGACAGGGTAACACTGAAGCTTTCTTT. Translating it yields CASSNRQGNTEAFF.

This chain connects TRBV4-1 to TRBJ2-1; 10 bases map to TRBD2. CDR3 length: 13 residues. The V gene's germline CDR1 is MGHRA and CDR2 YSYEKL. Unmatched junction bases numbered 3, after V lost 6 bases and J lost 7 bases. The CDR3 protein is CASRHSGGNEQFF. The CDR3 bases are TGCGCCAGCAGGCATAGCGGGGGGAATGAGCAGTTCTTC.

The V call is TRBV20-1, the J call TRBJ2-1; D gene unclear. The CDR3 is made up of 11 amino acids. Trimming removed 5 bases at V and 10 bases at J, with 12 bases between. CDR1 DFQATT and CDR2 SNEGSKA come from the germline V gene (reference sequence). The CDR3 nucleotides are TGCAGTGCTGAGGCTCGGAGCGAGCAGTTCTTC. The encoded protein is CSAEARSEQFF.

The CDR3 loop reads CASSAYNEQFF. The CDR3 DNA follows: TGTGCCAGCAGCGCCTACAATGAGCAGTTCTTC. The chain employs TRBV27 and TRBJ2-1; the D is unclear. Looked up from germline, CDR1 is MNHEY and CDR2 is SMNVEV (reference sequence). The germline V and J ends were trimmed by 6 bases and 2 bases, with 2 bases remaining between them. The CDR3 has 11 residues.

The CDR3 DNA reads TGTGCCAGCAGGATAGCGGGGAGCTCCTACGAGCAGTACTTC. Translation: CASRIAGSSYEQYF. V usage is TRBV2 and J usage is TRBJ2-7; TRBD2 agrees at 8 bases. With 6 bases clipped from V and 0 bases from J, the junction kept 4 bases outside the gene matches. The CDR3 covers 14 residues. The germline gives CDR1 SNHLY, CDR2 FYNNEI.

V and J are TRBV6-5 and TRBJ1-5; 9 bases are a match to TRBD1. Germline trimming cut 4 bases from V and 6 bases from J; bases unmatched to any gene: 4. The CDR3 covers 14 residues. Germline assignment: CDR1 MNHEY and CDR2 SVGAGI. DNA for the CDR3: TGTGCCAGCAGTTCCGACAGGGGGAGTCAGCCCCAGCATTTT. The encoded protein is CASSSDRGSQPQHF.

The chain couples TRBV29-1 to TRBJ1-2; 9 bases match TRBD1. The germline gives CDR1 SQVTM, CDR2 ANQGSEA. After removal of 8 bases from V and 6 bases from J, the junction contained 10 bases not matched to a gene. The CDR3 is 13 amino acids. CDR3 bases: TGCAGCATCCGGACAGGGGTGGCGAATGGCTACACCTTC. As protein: CSIRTGVANGYTF.

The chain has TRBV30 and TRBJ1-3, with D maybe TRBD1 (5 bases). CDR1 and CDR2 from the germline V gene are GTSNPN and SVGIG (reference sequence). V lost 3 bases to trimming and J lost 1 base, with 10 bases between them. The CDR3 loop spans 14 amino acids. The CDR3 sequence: CAWRTQGSGNTIYF. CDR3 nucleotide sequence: TGTGCCTGGAGGACCCAGGGTTCTGGAAACACCATATATTTT.